This T cell receptor (beta chain) derives from a study of identical twins. This clonotype has ten or more counts. Per the germline V gene, CDR1 is MGHRA and CDR2 is YSYEKL. The CDR3 sequence is 15 residues long. V lost 0 bases to trimming and J lost 5 bases; unmatched junction nucleotides: 4. Via MiXCR, TCRdb re-called the 5' RACE reads, giving one row per CDR3 protein. This repertoire shows 1,800,000 or so distinct CDR3 sequences, 25% to 35% found once; its top ten account for 0.25% to 0.3%. The sequence came from a newborn girl in good health. This chain uses TRBV4-1 with TRBJ2-1; 7 bases fit TRBD1. Material for sequencing was cord blood. Here the CDR3 reads CASSQDNTGDNEQFF. As DNA, the CDR3 is TGCGCCAGCAGCCAAGATAATACAGGGGACAATGAGCAGTTCTTC.